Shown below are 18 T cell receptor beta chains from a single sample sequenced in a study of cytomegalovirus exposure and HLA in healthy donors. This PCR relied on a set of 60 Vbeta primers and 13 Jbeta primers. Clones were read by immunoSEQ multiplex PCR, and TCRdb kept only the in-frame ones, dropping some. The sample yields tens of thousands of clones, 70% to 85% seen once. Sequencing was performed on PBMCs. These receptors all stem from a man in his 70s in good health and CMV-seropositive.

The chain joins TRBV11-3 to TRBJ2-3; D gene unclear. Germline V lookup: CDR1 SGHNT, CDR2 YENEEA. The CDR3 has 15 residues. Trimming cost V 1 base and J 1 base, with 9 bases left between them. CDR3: CASSLATGGTDTQYF. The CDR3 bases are TGTGCCAGCAGCTTAGCCACGGGTGGCACAGATACGCAGTATTTT.

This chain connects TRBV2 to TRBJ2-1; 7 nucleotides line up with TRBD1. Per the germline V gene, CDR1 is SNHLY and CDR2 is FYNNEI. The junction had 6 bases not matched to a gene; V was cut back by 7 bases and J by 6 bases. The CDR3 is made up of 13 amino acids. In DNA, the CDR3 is TGTGCCAGCACACAGGGGTGGGGCAATGAGCAGTTCTTC. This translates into CASTQGWGNEQFF.

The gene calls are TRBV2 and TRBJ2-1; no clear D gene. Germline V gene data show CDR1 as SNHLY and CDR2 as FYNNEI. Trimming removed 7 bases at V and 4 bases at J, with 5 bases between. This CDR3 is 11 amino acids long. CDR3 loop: CASIRYNEQFF. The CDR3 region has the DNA TGTGCCAGCATCAGATACAATGAGCAGTTCTTC.

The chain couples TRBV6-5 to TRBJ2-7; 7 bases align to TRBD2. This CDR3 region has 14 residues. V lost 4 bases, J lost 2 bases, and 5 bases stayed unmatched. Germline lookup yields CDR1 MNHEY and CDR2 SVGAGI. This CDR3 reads CASSSGEGPYEQYV. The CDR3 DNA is TGTGCCAGCAGTTCCGGGGAGGGTCCCTACGAGCAGTACGTC.

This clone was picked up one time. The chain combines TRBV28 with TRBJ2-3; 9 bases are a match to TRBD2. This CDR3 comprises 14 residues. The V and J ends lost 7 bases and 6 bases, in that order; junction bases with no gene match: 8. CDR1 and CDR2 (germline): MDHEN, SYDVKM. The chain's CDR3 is CASTSGAFMDTQYF. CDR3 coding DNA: TGTGCCAGCACTAGCGGGGCTTTTATGGATACGCAGTATTTT.

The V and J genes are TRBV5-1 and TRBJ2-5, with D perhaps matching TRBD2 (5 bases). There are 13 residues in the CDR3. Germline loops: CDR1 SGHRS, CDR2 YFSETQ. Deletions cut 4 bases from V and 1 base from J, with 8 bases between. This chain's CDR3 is CASSPRGQETQYF. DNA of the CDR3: TGCGCCAGCAGCCCCCGGGGCCAAGAGACCCAGTACTTC.

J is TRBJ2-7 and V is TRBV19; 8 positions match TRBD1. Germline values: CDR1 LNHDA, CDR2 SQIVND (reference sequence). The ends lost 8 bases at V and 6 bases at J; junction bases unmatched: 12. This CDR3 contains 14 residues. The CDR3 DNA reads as TGTGCCAGTCGGTTCCGGGACAGGTCCGCCGAGCAGTACTTC. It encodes CASRFRDRSAEQYF.

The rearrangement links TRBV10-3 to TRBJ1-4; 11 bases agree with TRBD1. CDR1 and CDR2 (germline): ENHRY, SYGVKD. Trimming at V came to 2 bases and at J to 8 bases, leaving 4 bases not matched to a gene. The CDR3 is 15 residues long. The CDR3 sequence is CAISEPDRGREKLFF. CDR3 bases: TGTGCCATCAGTGAGCCGGACAGGGGGCGCGAAAAACTGTTTTTT.

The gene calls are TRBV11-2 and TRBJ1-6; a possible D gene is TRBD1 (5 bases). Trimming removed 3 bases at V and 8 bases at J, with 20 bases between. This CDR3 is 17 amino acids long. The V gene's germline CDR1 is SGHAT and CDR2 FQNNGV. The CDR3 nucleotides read TGTGCCAGCAGCTTCAAGGGCGGGAGGACGGGGGATTCACCCCTCCACTTT. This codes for CASSFKGGRTGDSPLHF.

CDR3 nucleotide sequence: TGTGCCAGCAACCCCAGGAAGAACACTGAAGCTTTCTTT. Amino acids: CASNPRKNTEAFF. The J gene is TRBJ1-1, the V gene TRBV13; D ambiguous. The germline V gene has CDR1 PRHDT and CDR2 FYEKMQ (reference sequence). V gave up 7 bases and J gave up 1 base, with 10 bases separating them. The CDR3 runs 13 residues.

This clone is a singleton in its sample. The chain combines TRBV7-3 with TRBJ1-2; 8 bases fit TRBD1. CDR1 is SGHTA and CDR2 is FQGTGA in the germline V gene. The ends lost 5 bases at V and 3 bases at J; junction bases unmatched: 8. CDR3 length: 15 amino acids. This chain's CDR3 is CASSPGQGRDYGYTF. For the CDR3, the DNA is TGTGCCAGCAGCCCCGGACAGGGTCGGGACTATGGCTACACCTTC.

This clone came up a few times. Here the CDR3 reads CASSLQGPNYGYTF. The CDR3 DNA follows: TGTGCCAGCAGCTTGCAGGGCCCAAACTATGGCTACACCTTC. The genes are TRBV5-4 and TRBJ1-2, with D maybe TRBD1 (5 bases). Germline-derived CDR1 and CDR2 are SGHNT and YYREEE (reference sequence). V was trimmed by 1 base and J by 2 bases, leaving 9 bases between them. The CDR3 spans 14 residues.

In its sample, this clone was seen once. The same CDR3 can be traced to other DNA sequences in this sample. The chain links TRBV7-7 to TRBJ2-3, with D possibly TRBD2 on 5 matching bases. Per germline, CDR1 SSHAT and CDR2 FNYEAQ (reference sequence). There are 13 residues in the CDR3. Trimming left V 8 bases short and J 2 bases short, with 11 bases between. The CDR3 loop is CASAHGVTDTQYF. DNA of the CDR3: TGTGCCAGCGCCCACGGGGTCACAGATACGCAGTATTTT.

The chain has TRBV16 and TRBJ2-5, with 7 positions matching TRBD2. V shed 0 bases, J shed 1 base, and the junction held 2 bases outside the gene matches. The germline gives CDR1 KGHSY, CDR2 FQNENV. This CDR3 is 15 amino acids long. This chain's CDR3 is CASSQSGGVQETQYF. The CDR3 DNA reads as TGTGCCAGCAGCCAATCGGGAGGGGTCCAAGAGACCCAGTACTTC.

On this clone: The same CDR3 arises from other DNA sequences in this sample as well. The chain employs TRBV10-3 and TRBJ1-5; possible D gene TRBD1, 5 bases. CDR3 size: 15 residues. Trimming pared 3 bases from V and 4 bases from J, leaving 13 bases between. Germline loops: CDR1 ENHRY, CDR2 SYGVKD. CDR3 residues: CAISESAAGNQPQHF. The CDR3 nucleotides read TGTGCCATCAGTGAATCGGCGGCAGGGAATCAGCCCCAGCATTTT.

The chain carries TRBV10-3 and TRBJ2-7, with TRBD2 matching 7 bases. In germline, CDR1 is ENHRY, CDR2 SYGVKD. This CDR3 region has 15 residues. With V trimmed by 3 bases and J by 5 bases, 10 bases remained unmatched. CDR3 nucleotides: TGTGCCATCAGTGAAGGGAGGGGAACCCCCCACGAGCAGTACTTC. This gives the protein CAISEGRGTPHEQYF.

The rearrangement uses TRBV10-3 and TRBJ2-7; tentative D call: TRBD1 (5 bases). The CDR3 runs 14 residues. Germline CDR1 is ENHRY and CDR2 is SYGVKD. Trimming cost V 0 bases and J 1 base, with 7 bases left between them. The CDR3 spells CAISESGHSYEQYF. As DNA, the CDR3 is TGTGCCATCAGTGAGTCTGGACATTCCTACGAGCAGTACTTC.

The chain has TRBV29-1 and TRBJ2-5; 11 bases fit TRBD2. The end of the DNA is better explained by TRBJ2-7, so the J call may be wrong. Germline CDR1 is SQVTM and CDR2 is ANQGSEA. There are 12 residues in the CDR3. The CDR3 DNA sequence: TGCAGCGCCTCCGGGACTAGCGGCGAGCAGTACTTC. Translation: CSASGTSGEQYF.